The 28 T cell receptor beta chains below were found in one sample sequenced in a study of liver allograft versus peripheral blood T cells (dated by TCRdb to the early 2020s). As for the study more broadly: In liver transplant recipients, the study looked at T cell receptor repertoires in the peripheral blood and set them against the repertoires found within the transplanted livers.

Sequencer: Illumina MiSeq. TCRdb ran its own pipeline on the public reads, namely fastp trimming at Q25 and MiXCR clone calling, and kept in-frame beta chains. Merged by CDR3 protein, the rows form single entries marked with the most common genes and DNA. A total of roughly 9,000 distinct CDR3 sequences appear in this sample, roughly a sixth of them only once. The ten most abundant clones make up less than 2% of the sample. The receptors originated from a human patient who had a liver transplant. Where a transplant has occurred, the graft donor may have supplied some of the T cells.

Sample share makes this clonotype medium-sized (0.01 to 0.1%). The chain carries TRBV19 and TRBJ1-1; no definite D call. The CDR3 sequence is 13 residues long. Trimming took off 4 bases at V and 2 bases at J, with 8 bases between the two ends. Looked up from germline, CDR1 is LNHDA and CDR2 is SQIVND (reference sequence). The CDR3 region has the DNA TGTGCCAGTAGTAGCGGCCGTAACACTGAAGCTTTCTTT. Amino acid sequence: CASSSGRNTEAFF.

Sample share makes this clonotype medium-sized. The rearrangement joins TRBV6-5 to TRBJ1-6; D perhaps matches TRBD1 (6 bases). Deletions cut 2 bases from V and 7 bases from J, with 9 bases between. This CDR3 has 14 residues. The V gene's germline CDR1 is MNHEY and CDR2 SVGAGI. Here the CDR3 DNA reads TGTGCCAGCAGTTACGACAGGACAAATTCACCCCTCCACTTT. This sequence encodes CASSYDRTNSPLHF.

This clonotype is termed medium-sized (0.01 to 0.1%). This chain connects TRBV6-5 to TRBJ1-1; the match to TRBD1 covers 7 bases. CDR1 is MNHEY and CDR2 is SVGAGI in the germline V gene. This CDR3 comprises 15 residues. V was clipped by 2 bases and J by 0 bases; unmatched bases: 3. The CDR3: CASSYTGAMNTEAFF. The DNA for the CDR3 is TGTGCCAGCAGTTACACAGGGGCCATGAACACTGAAGCTTTCTTT.

This clonotype is classed as medium-sized. The chain employs TRBV19 and TRBJ1-5; TRBD1 is a possible D gene (5 bases). The germline gives CDR1 LNHDA, CDR2 SQIVND (reference sequence). CDR3 length: 14 amino acids. V lost 5 bases, J lost 4 bases, and 12 bases lay in between. CDR3 loop: CASSPLTDNQPQHF. CDR3 sequence (DNA): TGTGCCAGTAGTCCTCTGACAGATAATCAGCCCCAGCATTTT.

This clonotype is medium-sized by share. V gene TRBV5-4 combines with J gene TRBJ1-5; 8 bases line up with TRBD1. The CDR3 has 16 residues. V lost 0 bases and J lost 6; bases outside the gene matches: 8. CDR1 and CDR2 from the germline V gene are SGHNT and YYREEE (reference sequence). The CDR3 DNA reads TGTGCCAGCAGCTTGGGCCCGGACAGGGTGGGTCAGCCCCAGCATTTT. It specifies CASSLGPDRVGQPQHF.

As to this clonotype: A far larger clone differs by one base, so this is likely a read error. V is TRBV10-3 and J is TRBJ1-5; 8 nucleotides agree with TRBD1. The germline V gene has CDR1 ENHRY and CDR2 SYGVKD. J gave up 2 bases and V 5 bases, and 8 bases lay outside the gene matches. The CDR3 is made up of 16 amino acids. CDR3 DNA sequence: TGTGCCATCAGTCGTTCAGGGGGCGAGGGCAATCAGCCCCAGCATTTT. This sequence encodes CAISRSGGEGNQPQHF.

By share of the sample, this clonotype is medium-sized. V is TRBV6-6 and J is TRBJ1-1; D not certain. There are 13 residues in the CDR3. CDR1 is MNHNY and CDR2 is SVGAGI in the germline V gene (reference sequence). V was cut by 4 bases and J by 5 bases, with 11 bases left in between. The CDR3 region is CASSSEAKTEAFF. CDR3 nucleotides: TGTGCCAGCAGTTCCGAAGCAAAAACTGAAGCTTTCTTT.

This clonotype was seen a few times. Written as DNA, the CDR3 is TGTGCCAGTAGTATCTTCTCAGGGATGGGCAATCAGCCCCAGCATTTT. Protein product: CASSIFSGMGNQPQHF. This chain connects TRBV19 to TRBJ1-5; the D gene is possibly TRBD1 (5 bases). Germline V CDR1 and CDR2: LNHDA, SQIVND (reference sequence). The CDR3 loop spans 16 amino acids. V was cut by 3 bases and J by 2 bases, with 14 bases left in between. The full variable domain, with the rest looked up from reference TRBV19 and TRBJ1-5, is DGGITQSPKYLFRKEGQNVTLSCEQNLNHDAMYWYRQDPGQGLRLIYYSQIVNDFQKGDIAEGYSVSREKKESFPLTVTSAQKNPTAFYLCASSIFSGMGNQPQHFGDGTRLSIL.

V is TRBV19 and J is TRBJ2-5; D unresolved. The CDR3 loop spans 14 amino acids. Trimming took off 5 bases at V and 6 bases at J, with 16 bases between the two ends. The germline gives CDR1 LNHDA, CDR2 SQIVND (reference sequence). The CDR3 loop is CASSPPGQAKTQYF. CDR3 coding DNA: TGTGCCAGTAGTCCCCCGGGCCAAGCGAAGACCCAGTACTTC.

This clonotype rates as medium-sized. J is TRBJ1-1 and V is TRBV15, with D possibly TRBD1 on 5 matching bases. Germline lookup yields CDR1 LNHNV and CDR2 YYDKDF (reference sequence). The CDR3 is 15 amino acids. V shed 1 base and J shed 7 bases, with 16 bases lying between them. CDR3 sequence: CATSRGGAGQVEAFF. CDR3 DNA: TGTGCCACCAGCAGAGGTGGGGCTGGCCAAGTTGAAGCTTTCTTT.

In its sample, this clonotype ranks as medium-sized. This sequence joins TRBV19 and TRBJ1-4; 7 positions match TRBD1. The CDR3 is 14 amino acids. CDR1 and CDR2 (germline): LNHDA, SQIVND (reference sequence). Trimming at V came to 10 bases and at J to 0 bases, leaving 5 bases not matched to a gene. This CDR3 reads CATRGTATNEKLFF. CDR3 in DNA: TGTGCCACCCGAGGGACAGCAACTAATGAAAAACTGTTTTTT.

This clonotype was detected a few times. This chain joins TRBV9 and TRBJ2-5, with 10 bases lining up with TRBD2. The CDR3 contains 14 residues. Trimming removed 0 bases from V and 5 bases from J; junction bases left unmatched: 1. Germline V gives CDR1 SGDLS, CDR2 YYNGEE. CDR3 protein: CASSVGLAGETQYF. CDR3 in DNA: TGTGCCAGCAGCGTAGGACTAGCGGGTGAGACCCAGTACTTC.

A few counts support this clonotype. The rearrangement uses TRBV30 and TRBJ2-7; D gene uncertain. With 3 bases removed from V and 0 bases from J, the gap between germline ends came to 3 bases. The germline V gene has CDR1 GTSNPN and CDR2 SVGIG (reference sequence). CDR3 length: 11 amino acids. The CDR3 spells CAWSSSYEQYF. CDR3 nucleotides: TGTGCCTGGAGCTCCTCCTACGAGCAGTACTTC.

By share, this clonotype counts as medium-sized (0.01 to 0.1%). The chain uses TRBV19 and TRBJ2-1; no clear D. CDR3 size: 12 residues. In germline, CDR1 is LNHDA, CDR2 SQIVND (reference sequence). V dropped 8 bases and J dropped 7 bases, with 12 bases sitting between them. Here the CDR3 DNA reads TGTGCCAGTGGTGTGAATCGAAATGAGCAGTTCTTC. Its protein is CASGVNRNEQFF.

CDR3 sequence (DNA): TGTGCCAGCAGCTTAGCCCCGCGGGGGGGGAGAGGTACTGAAGCTTTCTTT. Translation: CASSLAPRGGRGTEAFF. The chain employs TRBV11-2 and TRBJ1-1; TRBD1 is a possible D gene (5 bases). Germline CDR1 reads SGHAT; CDR2 reads FQNNGV. The CDR3 has 17 residues. Trimming took off 1 base at V and 5 bases at J, with 20 bases between the two ends.

By its share, this clonotype is large. The CDR3 spells CSAMTTGNTIYF. The CDR3, as DNA: TGCAGCGCCATGACGACTGGAAACACCATATATTTT. This chain uses TRBV29-1 with TRBJ1-3, with unresolved D. V dropped 7 bases and J dropped 2 bases, with 9 bases sitting between them. The CDR3 is 12 residues long. Germline V gene data show CDR1 as SQVTM and CDR2 as ANQGSEA.

Relative to its sample, this clonotype is medium-sized. The chain is built from TRBV6-6 and TRBJ1-2; possibly TRBD1 for D (5 bases). The length of the CDR3 is 18 residues. The V and J ends lost 6 bases and 3 bases respectively, with 26 bases between them. The germline V gene has CDR1 MNHNY and CDR2 SVGAGI (reference sequence). CDR3: CASRTKVGGEGHDYGYTF. The CDR3 DNA reads as TGTGCCAGCAGGACGAAGGTTGGGGGGGAAGGTCATGACTATGGCTACACCTTC.

This clonotype showed up many times. The chain is built from TRBV29-1 and TRBJ2-3, with unresolved D. The CDR3 covers 12 residues. CDR1 is SQVTM and CDR2 is ANQGSEA in the germline V gene. V was clipped by 5 bases and J by 1 base, with 7 bases between them. This chain's CDR3 is CSVKKGTDTQYF. The CDR3 bases are TGCAGCGTTAAAAAGGGCACAGATACGCAGTATTTT.

In its sample, this clonotype was seen a few times. This chain joins TRBV20-1 and TRBJ1-5, with a tentative D call TRBD1 (6 bases). The germline CDR1 and CDR2 sequences are DFQATT and SNEGSKA (reference sequence). The CDR3 is made up of 15 amino acids. V was shortened by 6 bases and J by 0 bases, with 15 bases between the two germline ends. Here the CDR3 DNA reads TGCAGTGCCGGACGCAGGGGAGCTAGCAATCAGCCCCAGCATTTT. This gives the protein CSAGRRGASNQPQHF.

This clonotype showed up just a few times. The rearrangement uses TRBV19 and TRBJ2-3; no firm D call. The CDR3 is made up of 12 amino acids. Germline V CDR1 and CDR2: LNHDA, SQIVND (reference sequence). V lost 3 bases, J lost 3 bases, and 4 bases lay in between. CDR3 region: CASSINTDTQYF. The DNA of the CDR3 is TGTGCCAGTAGTATTAATACAGATACGCAGTATTTT.

This clonotype is medium-sized in the sample. V usage is TRBV18 and J usage is TRBJ2-3; the D gene is possibly TRBD2 (6 bases). CDR3 size: 12 residues. V was clipped by 5 bases and J by 5 bases, with 8 bases between them. Germline CDR1 reads KGHSH; CDR2 reads LQKENI. The CDR3 loop is CASSGRQDTQYF. Written as DNA, the CDR3 is TGTGCCAGCTCAGGGAGGCAAGATACGCAGTATTTT.

By its share, this clonotype is medium-sized (0.01 to 0.1%). This sequence joins TRBV6-5 and TRBJ1-2, with unresolved D. Deletions cut 10 bases from V and 1 base from J, with 13 bases between. The germline gives CDR1 MNHEY, CDR2 SVGAGI. This CDR3 is 13 amino acids long. CDR3 in DNA: TGTGCCACCCGCCCCGACCTTAACTATGGCTACACCTTC. This encodes CATRPDLNYGYTF.

The table lists this clonotype with a few counts. The chain is built from TRBV12-3 or TRBV12-4 and TRBJ1-5, with 7 bases identical to TRBD1. The CDR3 has 15 residues. The V and J ends lost 6 bases and 1 base, in that order; junction bases with no gene match: 6. The CDR3 DNA is TGTGCCAGCAGACTCGACAGGGTGAGCAATCAGCCCCAGCATTTT. Translation gives CASRLDRVSNQPQHF.

Concerning this clonotype itself: One base away lies a much larger clone, so this may be a sequencing read error. The chain carries TRBV12-3 or TRBV12-4 and TRBJ2-2; D gene unclear. Trimming took off 8 bases at V and 2 bases at J, with 9 bases between the two ends. The CDR3 runs to 13 residues. CDR3 sequence reads: CASGPPNTGELFF. The DNA of the CDR3 is TGTGCCAGCGGCCCACCCAACACCGGGGAGCTGTTTTTT.

The sample holds many counts of this clonotype. The chain uses TRBV18 and TRBJ1-3; no firm D call. Germline lookup yields CDR1 KGHSH and CDR2 LQKENI. CDR3 length: 16 residues. Trimming took off 2 bases at V and 0 bases at J, with 11 bases between the two ends. CDR3 nucleotide sequence: TGTGCCAGCTCACCAGCCGCAGGCGGCTCTGGAAACACCATATATTTT. It encodes CASSPAAGGSGNTIYF. The whole variable domain, remainder taken from reference TRBV18 and TRBJ1-3, is NAGVMQNPRHLVRRRGQEARLRCSPMKGHSHVYWYRQLPEEGLKFMVYLQKENIIDESGMPKERFSAEFPKEGPSILRIQQVVRGDSAAYFCASSPAAGGSGNTIYFGEGSWLTVV.

This sequence joins TRBV20-1 and TRBJ2-5; 10 bases align to TRBD2. The CDR3 totals 15 residues. CDR1 and CDR2 (germline): DFQATT, SNEGSKA (reference sequence). The V and J ends lost 1 base and 5 bases, in that order; junction bases with no gene match: 7. The CDR3: CSARGSSGGRETQYF. Here the CDR3 DNA reads TGCAGTGCTAGAGGTTCTAGCGGGGGTCGGGAGACCCAGTACTTC.

Relative to its sample, this clonotype is medium-sized. This chain connects TRBV6-2 or TRBV6-3 to TRBJ1-6; D is undetermined. Germline V gene data show CDR1 as MNHEY and CDR2 as SVGEGT. The V and J ends lost 3 bases and 7 bases respectively, with 7 bases between them. The CDR3 spans 13 residues. CDR3: CASSYWANSPLHF. The CDR3 DNA reads as TGTGCCAGCAGTTATTGGGCGAATTCACCCCTCCACTTT.

This clonotype has a count of ten or more. CDR3 DNA: TGTGCCAGCAGTTGGGACAGCTTCAATCAGCCCCAGCATTTT. It is translated as CASSWDSFNQPQHF. The chain couples TRBV6-6 to TRBJ1-5, with TRBD1 matching 7 bases. The CDR3 extends over 14 amino acids. Germline V gene data show CDR1 as MNHNY and CDR2 as SVGAGI (reference sequence). The ends lost 4 bases at V and 3 bases at J; junction bases unmatched: 3.